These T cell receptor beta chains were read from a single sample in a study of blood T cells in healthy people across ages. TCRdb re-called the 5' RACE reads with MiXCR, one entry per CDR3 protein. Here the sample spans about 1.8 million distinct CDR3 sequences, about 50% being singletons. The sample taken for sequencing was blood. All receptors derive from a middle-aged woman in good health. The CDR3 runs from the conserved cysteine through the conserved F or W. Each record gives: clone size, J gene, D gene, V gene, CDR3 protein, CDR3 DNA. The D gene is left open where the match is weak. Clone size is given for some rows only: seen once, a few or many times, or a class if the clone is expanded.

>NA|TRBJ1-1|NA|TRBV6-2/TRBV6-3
CASSNPRAAEAFF
TGTGCCAGCAGTAACCCAAGGGCGGCTGAAGCTTTCTTT
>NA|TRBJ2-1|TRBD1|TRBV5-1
CASSFQGANNEQFF
TGCGCCAGCAGCTTCCAGGGGGCGAACAATGAGCAGTTCTTC
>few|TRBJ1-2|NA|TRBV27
CASSSRGDYGYTF
TGTGCCAGCAGTTCCAGGGGCGACTATGGCTACACCTTC
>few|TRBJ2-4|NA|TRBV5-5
CASSPGSYGNIQYF
TGTGCCAGCAGCCCGGGGAGTTATGGAAACATTCAGTACTTC
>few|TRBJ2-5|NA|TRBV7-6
CASSLGVMYQETQYF
TGTGCCAGCAGCTTAGGAGTAATGTACCAAGAGACCCAGTACTTC
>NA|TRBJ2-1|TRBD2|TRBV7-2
CASRPTSVVPNEQFF
TGTGCCAGCAGGCCGACTAGCGTGGTTCCTAATGAGCAGTTCTTC
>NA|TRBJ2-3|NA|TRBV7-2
CASSPSQADTQYF
TGTGCCAGCAGCCCGAGCCAGGCAGATACGCAGTATTTT
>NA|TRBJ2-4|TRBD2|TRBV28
CASSWSGLANIQYF
TGTGCCAGCAGTTGGTCGGGACTAGCGAACATTCAGTACTTC
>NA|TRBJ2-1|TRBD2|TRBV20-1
CSARVRVGLAGLNNEQFF
TGCAGTGCTAGAGTGAGGGTGGGACTAGCGGGCCTTAACAATGAGCAGTTCTTC
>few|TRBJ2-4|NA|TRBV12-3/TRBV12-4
CASSLAGSIGNIQYF
TGTGCCAGCAGTTTAGCCGGGTCTATTGGAAACATTCAGTACTTC
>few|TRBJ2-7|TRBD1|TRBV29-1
CSVEKGAPYEQYF
TGCAGCGTTGAAAAGGGGGCTCCCTACGAGCAGTACTTC
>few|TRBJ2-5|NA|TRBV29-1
CSVGRFETQYF
TGCAGCGTTGGTCGCTTTGAGACCCAGTACTTC
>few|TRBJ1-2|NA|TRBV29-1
CSASQGIYGYTF
TGCAGCGCCTCACAGGGAATCTATGGCTACACCTTC
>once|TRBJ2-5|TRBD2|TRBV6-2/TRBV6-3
CASSYRKAGETQYF
TGTGCCAGCAGTTATAGAAAAGCGGGGGAGACCCAGTACTTC
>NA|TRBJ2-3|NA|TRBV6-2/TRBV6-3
CASSSGVATDTQYF
TGTGCCAGCAGCTCCGGGGTAGCGACAGATACGCAGTATTTT
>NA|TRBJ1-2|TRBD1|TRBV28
CASYDRARYTF
TGTGCCAGCTATGACAGGGCGCGTTACACCTTC
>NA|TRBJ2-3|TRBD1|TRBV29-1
CSVVTGTGEADTQYF
TGCAGCGTCGTTACCGGGACAGGGGAAGCAGATACGCAGTATTTT
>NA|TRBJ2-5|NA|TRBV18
CASSPEHQETQYF
TGTGCCAGCTCACCGGAGCATCAAGAGACCCAGTACTTC
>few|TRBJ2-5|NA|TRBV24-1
CATSDSMAGETQYF
TGTGCCACCAGTGATTCCATGGCGGGGGAGACCCAGTACTTC
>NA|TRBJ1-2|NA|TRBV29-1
CSGEGEYGYTF
TGCAGCGGCGAGGGGGAGTATGGCTACACCTTC
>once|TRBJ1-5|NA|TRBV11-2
CASSLENSPQHF
TGTGCCAGCAGCTTAGAGAACTCGCCCCAGCATTTT
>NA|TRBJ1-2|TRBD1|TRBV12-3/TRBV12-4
CASRGGQVLYGYTF
TGTGCCAGCAGGGGGGGACAGGTACTCTATGGCTACACCTTC
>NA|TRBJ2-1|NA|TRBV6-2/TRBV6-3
CASTKPGRYGGQFF
TGTGCCAGCACCAAACCTGGACGGTATGGTGGGCAGTTCTTC
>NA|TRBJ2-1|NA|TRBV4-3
CASSPFGRGVSYNEQFF
TGCGCCAGCAGCCCTTTTGGCCGGGGCGTCTCCTACAATGAGCAGTTCTTC
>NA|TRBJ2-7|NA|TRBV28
CATYREGRVYEQYF
TGTGCCACTTACAGGGAGGGGAGGGTCTACGAGCAGTACTTC
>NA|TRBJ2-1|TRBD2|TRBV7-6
CASTGTSGGALYNEQFF
TGTGCCAGCACCGGGACTAGCGGGGGGGCCCTTTACAATGAGCAGTTCTTC
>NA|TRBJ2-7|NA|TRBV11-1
CASSLNGYTYEQYF
TGTGCCAGCAGCTTAAATGGCTACACCTACGAGCAGTACTTC
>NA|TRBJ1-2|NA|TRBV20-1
CSARNQGALSYTF
TGCAGTGCCAGAAATCAGGGAGCCCTGAGCTACACCTTC
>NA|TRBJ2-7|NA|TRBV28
CASSLWGGTQDEQYF
TGTGCCAGCAGTTTATGGGGCGGGACGCAGGACGAGCAGTACTTC
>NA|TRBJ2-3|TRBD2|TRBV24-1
CATSDTTSGSTDTQYF
TGTGCCACCAGTGATACGACTAGCGGTAGCACAGATACGCAGTATTTT
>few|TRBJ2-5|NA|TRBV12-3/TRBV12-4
CASSLFTLQETQYF
TGTGCCAGCAGTTTATTTACTCTTCAGGAGACCCAGTACTTC
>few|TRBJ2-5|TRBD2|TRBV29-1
CSVRPGLPETQYF
TGCAGCGTCAGACCGGGACTACCGGAGACCCAGTACTTC
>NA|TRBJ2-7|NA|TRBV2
CASSGSRGSYEQYF
TGTGCCAGCAGCGGAAGTCGGGGGTCATACGAGCAGTACTTC
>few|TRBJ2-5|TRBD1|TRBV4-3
CASSRTTGAGETQYF
TGCGCCAGCAGCCGCACGACAGGGGCAGGCGAGACCCAGTACTTC
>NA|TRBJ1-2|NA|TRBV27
CASSPGRPPESGYTF
TGTGCCAGCAGTCCTGGGAGACCCCCCGAAAGTGGCTACACCTTC
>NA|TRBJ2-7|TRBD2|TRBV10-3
CAISESGRGTGNEQYF
TGTGCCATCAGTGAGTCTGGGCGGGGGACTGGGAACGAGCAGTACTTC
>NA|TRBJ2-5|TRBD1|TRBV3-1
CASSPGQARSRAQYF
TGTGCCAGCAGCCCTGGACAGGCACGGTCAAGGGCCCAGTACTTC
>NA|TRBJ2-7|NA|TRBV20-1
CSATVRGWGDEQYF
TGCAGTGCGACCGTCCGGGGCTGGGGGGACGAGCAGTACTTC
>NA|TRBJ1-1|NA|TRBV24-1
CATSESGRTEAFF
TGTGCCACCAGTGAGTCAGGGAGGACTGAAGCTTTCTTT
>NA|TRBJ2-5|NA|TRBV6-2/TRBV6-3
CASRPAGATQETQYF
TGTGCCAGCAGACCGGCGGGGGCCACCCAAGAGACCCAGTACTTC
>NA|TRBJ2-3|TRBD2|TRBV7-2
CASSLGGGETDTQYF
TGTGCCAGCAGCTTGGGTGGGGGGGAGACAGATACGCAGTATTTT
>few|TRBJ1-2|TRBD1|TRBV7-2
CASSLGPGQLYGYTF
TGTGCCAGCAGCTTAGGGCCGGGACAGCTTTATGGCTACACCTTC
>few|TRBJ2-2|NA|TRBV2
CASSGRMNTGELFF
TGTGCCAGCAGTGGACGGATGAACACCGGGGAGCTGTTTTTT
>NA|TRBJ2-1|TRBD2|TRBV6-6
CASSPGLAGNYEQFF
TGTGCCAGCAGTCCGGGACTAGCGGGGAACTATGAGCAGTTCTTC
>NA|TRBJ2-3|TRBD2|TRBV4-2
CASSQELAGERIHTDTQYF
TGTGCCAGCAGCCAAGAACTAGCGGGGGAGCGAATACACACAGATACGCAGTATTTT
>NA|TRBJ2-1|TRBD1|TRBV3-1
CASSPQQGADEQFF
TGTGCCAGCAGCCCGCAACAGGGGGCCGATGAGCAGTTCTTC
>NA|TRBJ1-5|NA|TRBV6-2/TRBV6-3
CASSYRGWNQPQHF
TGTGCCAGCAGTTACAGGGGGTGGAATCAGCCCCAGCATTTT
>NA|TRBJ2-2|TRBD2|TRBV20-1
CSARPQTSAFLGELFF
TGCAGTGCTAGACCCCAGACTAGCGCCTTCCTCGGGGAGCTGTTTTTT
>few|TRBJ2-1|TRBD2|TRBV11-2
CASSLGTSGQETQFF
TGTGCCAGCAGCTTAGGGACTAGCGGCCAAGAGACCCAGTTCTTC
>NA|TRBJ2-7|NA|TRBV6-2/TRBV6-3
CASSYVPNGDLLYEQYF
TGTGCCAGCAGTTACGTCCCTAACGGGGACTTGCTCTACGAGCAGTACTTC
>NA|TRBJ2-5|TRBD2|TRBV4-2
CAGSQDAAGGIQETQYF
TGTGCCGGCAGCCAAGATGCGGCGGGGGGGATACAAGAGACCCAGTACTTC
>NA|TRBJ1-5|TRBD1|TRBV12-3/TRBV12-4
CASSPPPTGGNQPQHF
TGTGCCAGCAGCCCCCCGCCGACAGGGGGCAATCAGCCCCAGCATTTT